This record covers a single T cell receptor (beta chain). What it binds is unknown. Measured with immunoSEQ multiplex PCR; TCRdb has only the in-frame clones, and not every one. The top ten clones hold 0.1% to 0.15% of a sample with a few million clones, approximately 95% of them seen once. This sample was included in a study of shared clonotypes between healthy human individuals. Findings and limits, study-wide: Rarefaction indicated that sorted-subset sequencing remained incomplete although depth was large. Naive subsets generally exceeded memory subsets in estimated richness.

Sequenced: naive CD4+ T cells sorted from blood. The subset was: CD45RA+ positively selected. This clonotype was sampled from a young man in good health.

In DNA, the CDR3 is TGTGCCAGCAGCCAAAGGGAGACCCAGTACTTC. The encoded protein is CASSQRETQYF. The rearrangement links TRBV6-6 to TRBJ2-5; no clear D gene. Deletions cut 6 bases from V and 5 bases from J, with 7 bases between. This CDR3 has 11 amino acids. CDR1 is MNHNY, CDR2 SVGAGI, per germline (reference sequence).